This T cell receptor (beta chain) was sequenced in a study of cytomegalovirus exposure and HLA in healthy donors. This clone was recorded once. CDR1 MNHEY and CDR2 SMNVEV come from the germline V gene (reference sequence). There are 14 residues in the CDR3. V was pared by 0 bases and J by 4 bases, with 9 bases between. Amplification used 60 Vbeta primers and 13 Jbeta primers. The protocol was immunoSEQ multiplex PCR, while the TCRdb copy is restricted to in-frame clones and leaves out a portion. This table holds about 140,000 clones, roughly 80% found once. This chain connects TRBV27 to TRBJ2-5, with D perhaps matching TRBD1 (6 bases). This receptor was identified in a female donor in good health and CMV-seronegative. Specimen: PBMCs. DNA for the CDR3: TGTGCCAGCAGTTTATCGAAAGGGGGAGAGACCCAGTACTTC. Protein sequence: CASSLSKGGETQYF.